This T cell receptor (beta chain) appears in the sequencing data of a study of Graves' ophthalmopathy and Graves' hyperthyroidism. Whole-study results and caveats: Between ophthalmopathy and stable hyperthyroidism, a 13-signature model drew a separation with 87.88% sensitivity and around 80% specificity. Sensitivity of 55% to 71% and specificity of under 85% were achieved by the model that predicted ophthalmopathy progression.

CDR1 and CDR2 (germline): MNHNY, SVGAGI (reference sequence). This CDR3 spans 14 amino acids. Trimming took off 5 bases at V and 8 bases at J, with 18 bases between the two ends. This clonotype was seen ten or more times. Its antigen is currently unknown. For repertoire sequencing, the TCR beta CDR3 regions were amplified from RNA transcripts. RT-PCR with HTBI primers came first, then second-round multiplex PCR. A single record per CDR3 protein comes from TCRdb applying MiXCR to the multiplex PCR reads. This table holds 500,000 to 600,000 distinct CDR3 sequences, about 40% found once. This sequence was found in an adult man with Graves' hyperthyroidism. J is TRBJ1-2 and V is TRBV6-6; possible D gene TRBD1, 5 bases. Material for sequencing was peripheral blood or thyroid tissue (not recorded which). The CDR3 region has the DNA TGTGCCAGCAGTCCAGGGACGGACTATGGGGGCTACACCTTC. Protein product: CASSPGTDYGGYTF.